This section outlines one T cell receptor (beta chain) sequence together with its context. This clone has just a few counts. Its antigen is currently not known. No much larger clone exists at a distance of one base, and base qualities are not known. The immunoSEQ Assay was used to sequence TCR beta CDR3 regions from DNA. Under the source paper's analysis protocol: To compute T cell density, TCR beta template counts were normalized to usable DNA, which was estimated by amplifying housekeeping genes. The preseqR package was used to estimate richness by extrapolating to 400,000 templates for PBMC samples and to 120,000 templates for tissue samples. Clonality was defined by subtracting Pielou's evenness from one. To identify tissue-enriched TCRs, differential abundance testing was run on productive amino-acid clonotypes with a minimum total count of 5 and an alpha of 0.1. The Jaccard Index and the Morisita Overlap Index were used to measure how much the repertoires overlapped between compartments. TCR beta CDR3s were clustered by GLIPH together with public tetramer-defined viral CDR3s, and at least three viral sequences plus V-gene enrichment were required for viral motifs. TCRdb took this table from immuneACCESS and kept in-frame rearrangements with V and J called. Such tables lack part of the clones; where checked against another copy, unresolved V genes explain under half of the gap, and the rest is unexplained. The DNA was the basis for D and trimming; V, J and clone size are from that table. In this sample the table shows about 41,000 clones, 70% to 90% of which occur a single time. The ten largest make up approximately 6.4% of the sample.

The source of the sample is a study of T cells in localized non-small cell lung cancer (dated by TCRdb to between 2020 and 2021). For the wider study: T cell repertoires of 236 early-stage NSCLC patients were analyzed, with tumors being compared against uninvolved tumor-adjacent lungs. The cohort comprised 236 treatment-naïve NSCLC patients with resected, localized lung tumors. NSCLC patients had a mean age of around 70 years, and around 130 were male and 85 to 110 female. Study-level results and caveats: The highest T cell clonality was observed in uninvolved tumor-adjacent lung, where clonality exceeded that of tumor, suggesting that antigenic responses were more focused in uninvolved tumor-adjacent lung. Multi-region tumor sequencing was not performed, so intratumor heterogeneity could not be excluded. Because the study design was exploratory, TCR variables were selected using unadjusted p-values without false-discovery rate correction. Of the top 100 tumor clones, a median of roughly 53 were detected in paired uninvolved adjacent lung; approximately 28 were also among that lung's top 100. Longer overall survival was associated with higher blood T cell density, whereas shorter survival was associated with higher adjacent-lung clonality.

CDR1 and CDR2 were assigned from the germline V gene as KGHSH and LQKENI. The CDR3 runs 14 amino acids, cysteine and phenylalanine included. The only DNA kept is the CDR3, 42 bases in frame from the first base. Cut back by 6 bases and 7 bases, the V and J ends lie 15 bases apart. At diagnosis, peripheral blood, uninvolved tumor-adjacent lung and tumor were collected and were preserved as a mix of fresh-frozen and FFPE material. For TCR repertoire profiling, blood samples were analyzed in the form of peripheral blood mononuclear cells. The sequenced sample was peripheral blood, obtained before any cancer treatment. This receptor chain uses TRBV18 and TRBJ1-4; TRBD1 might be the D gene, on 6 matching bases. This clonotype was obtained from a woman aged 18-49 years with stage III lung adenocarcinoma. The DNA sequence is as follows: TGTGCCAGCTCTCCGCCAGGGGCAAGTGAAAAACTGTTTTTT. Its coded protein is CASSPPGASEKLFF. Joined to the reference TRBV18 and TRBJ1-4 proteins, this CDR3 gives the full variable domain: NAGVMQNPRHLVRRRGQEARLRCSPMKGHSHVYWYRQLPEEGLKFMVYLQKENIIDESGMPKERFSAEFPKEGPSILRIQQVVRGDSAAYFCASSPPGASEKLFFGSGTQLSVL.